Listed here are 5 T cell receptor beta chains from one sample, sequenced in a study of blood T cells in healthy people across ages (dated by TCRdb to about 2015). Library prep was done by 5' RACE. Sequenced using an Illumina HiSeq 2500. A second PCR of about 6 to 11 cycles was performed with a sample-barcoded 5' primer and a J-beta primer mix. TCRdb cleaned the public reads at Q25 with fastp, built clones with MiXCR and kept in-frame beta chains. Each CDR3 protein appears once, grouped with its most common genes and DNA. This sample gives 500,000 to 550,000 distinct CDR3 sequences in total; less than 25% of them show up just once. Just over 8.5% of the sample is in the top ten clones. These sequences were also reported in another study, on T cells of mothers and their children.

The sequenced sample was blood. The source is a boy between 10 and 17 years old in good health.

This clonotype was recorded a few times. CDR3 loop: CASRPTSGRLYF. As DNA, the CDR3 is TGTGCCAGCAGGCCTACTAGCGGGAGGTTGTATTTT. The chain carries TRBV5-4 and TRBJ2-3; TRBD2 agrees at 12 bases. The V and J ends lost 5 bases and 14 bases, in that order; junction bases with no gene match: 6. This CDR3 is built from 12 residues. The germline CDR1 and CDR2 sequences are SGHNT and YYREEE (reference sequence).

This clonotype was counted a few times. The gene calls are TRBV28 and TRBJ1-2; D might be TRBD1 (6 bases). The CDR3 extends over 13 amino acids. Between the trimmed V and J ends, which lost 6 bases and 3 bases, there was a span of 11 bases. Per germline, CDR1 MDHEN and CDR2 SYDVKM. CDR3 amino acids: CASRTHRDYGYTF. CDR3 coding DNA: TGTGCCAGCAGGACCCACAGGGACTATGGCTACACCTTC.

The V call is TRBV7-2, the J call TRBJ2-7; 10 positions agree with TRBD1. This CDR3 comprises 14 residues. The ends lost 5 bases at V and 3 bases at J; junction bases unmatched: 4. Germline-derived CDR1 and CDR2 are SGHTA and FQGNSA. The CDR3 DNA is TGTGCCAGCAGCCCGACAGGGGGCGACTACGAGCAGTACTTC. Residues: CASSPTGGDYEQYF.

Concerning this clonotype itself: This sequence may be a read error, since a much larger clone differs from it by one base. The V gene is TRBV13, the J gene TRBJ1-2; D unclear. Per the germline V gene, CDR1 is PRHDT and CDR2 is FYEKMQ (reference sequence). CDR3 size: 13 residues. CDR3 DNA sequence: TGTGCCAGCAACTTAGGCAGGTTGGGTGGCTACACCTTC. This encodes CASNLGRLGGYTF. The variable domain in full, completed from reference TRBV13 and TRBJ1-2, reads AAGVIQSPRHLIKEKRETATLKCYPIPRHDTVYWYQQGPGQDPQFLISFYEKMQSDKGSIPDRFSAQQFSDYHSELNMSSLELGDSALYFCASNLGRLGGYTFGSGTRLTVV.

This clonotype came up a few times. This chain links TRBV28 with TRBJ2-7; perhaps TRBD2 as D (7 bases). The V end was cut by 7 bases, the J end by 4 bases, with 20 bases between. There are 15 residues in the CDR3. Germline assignment: CDR1 MDHEN and CDR2 SYDVKM. The CDR3 region is CASNSSSGGQYEQYF. The CDR3, as DNA: TGTGCCAGCAACTCCTCCTCGGGGGGACAATACGAGCAGTACTTC.